Below are 11 T cell receptor beta chains sequenced from a single sample in a study of identical twins listed by TCRdb under 2016. Preparation of the library involved 5' RACE. Sequenced on an Illumina HiSeq 2000. TCRdb handled the public reads itself, with Q25 trimming in fastp and clone calling in MiXCR, and kept productive beta chains. Merged by CDR3 protein, the rows form single entries marked with the most common genes and DNA. This sample gives some 710,000 distinct CDR3 sequences in total; 6% to 6.5% of them show up just once. Of the sample, 1.5% to 2% falls within the top ten clones. The sequenced sample consisted of naive T cells sorted from blood. The cell subset or site label of this sample denotes: cells isolated with a human naive T-cell isolation kit. The receptors stem from a young man in good health.

The chain is built from TRBV5-6 and TRBJ2-3; tentative D call: TRBD2 (6 bases). This CDR3 is 16 amino acids long. Germline assignment: CDR1 SGHDT and CDR2 YYEEEE. Trimming stripped 2 bases from V and 2 bases from J, with 15 bases between. DNA of the CDR3: TGTGCCAGCAGCTTTTTGGTCGGGAGTGTCACAGATACGCAGTATTTT. Protein: CASSFLVGSVTDTQYF.

This clonotype has only a few counts. The genes are TRBV7-9 and TRBJ2-7; D may be TRBD2 (6 bases). The CDR3 consists of 14 residues. Germline V gene sequence: CDR1 SEHNR, CDR2 FQNEAQ (reference sequence). Trimming pared 1 base from V and 2 bases from J, leaving 9 bases between. The CDR3 sequence is CASSLVERAYEQYF. CDR3 in DNA: TGTGCCAGCAGCTTAGTGGAGCGGGCCTACGAGCAGTACTTC.

In its sample, this clonotype was seen many times. This sequence joins TRBV25-1 and TRBJ1-2; the match to TRBD1 covers 10 bases. The V segment lost 1 base and the J segment 6 bases; nucleotides outside the gene matches: 5. This CDR3 has 15 amino acids. Germline V lookup: CDR1 MGHDK, CDR2 SYGVNS. CDR3 DNA: TGTGCCAGCAGTGAATTTGTCGGGACAGGGGATGGCTACACCTTC. Protein sequence: CASSEFVGTGDGYTF.

This clonotype was detected ten times or more. V usage is TRBV12-3 or TRBV12-4 and J usage is TRBJ1-5; no firm D call. V lost 3 bases, J lost 0 bases, and 9 bases lay in between. This CDR3 is built from 15 residues. CDR3 amino acids: CASSLWELSNQPQHF. The CDR3 DNA sequence: TGTGCCAGCAGTTTGTGGGAACTTAGCAATCAGCCCCAGCATTTT.

This clonotype was found many times. The DNA for the CDR3 is TGTGCCAGCAGTTTACTCGGACGGAACTACGAGCAGTACTTC. This gives the protein CASSLLGRNYEQYF. The rearrangement joins TRBV27 to TRBJ2-7; D is uncertain. V was clipped by 2 bases and J by 3 bases, with 11 bases between them. This CDR3 region has 14 residues. Germline CDR1 and CDR2: MNHEY and SMNVEV (reference sequence).

The chain recombines TRBV23-1 with TRBJ1-2, with 9 nucleotides matching TRBD1. TRBV23-1 is designated an ORF whose function remains uncertain. The ends lost 3 bases at V and 0 bases at J; junction bases unmatched: 5. CDR3 size: 16 residues. CDR3 protein: CASSQETGGTNYGYTF. The CDR3 DNA reads TGCGCCAGCAGTCAGGAGACAGGGGGGACTAACTATGGCTACACCTTC.

This clonotype showed up many times. The chain is built from TRBV29-1 and TRBJ2-4, with 7 positions matching TRBD1. There are 13 residues in the CDR3. The germline gives CDR1 SQVTM, CDR2 ANQGSEA. V dropped 5 bases and J dropped 5; count of bases not matched to a gene: 6. CDR3 bases: TGCAGCGTTACCCGGGACAGCGAAAACATTCAGTACTTC. Translating it yields CSVTRDSENIQYF.

The gene calls are TRBV29-1 and TRBJ2-1, with 8 bases fitting TRBD1. The CDR3 is 15 amino acids. Unmatched junction bases numbered 12, after V lost 7 bases and J lost 4 bases. CDR1 and CDR2 (germline): SQVTM, ANQGSEA. Written as DNA, the CDR3 is TGCAGCGCAATACCCGGGACAGGTCGTTACAATGAGCAGTTCTTC. It codes for CSAIPGTGRYNEQFF.

This clonotype was seen a handful of times. This chain links TRBV5-1 with TRBJ2-7; no clear D. CDR3 size: 19 residues. CDR1 and CDR2 (germline): SGHRS, YFSETQ. V dropped 0 bases and J dropped 3 bases, with 25 bases sitting between them. The CDR3 nucleotides read TGCGCCAGCAGCTTGGCCATCACGTTCAGCAAGGGCCCAGACTACGAGCAGTACGTC. This sequence encodes CASSLAITFSKGPDYEQYV.

The V gene is TRBV3-1, the J gene TRBJ2-1; no reliable D call. This CDR3 has 16 residues. Looked up from germline, CDR1 is LGHDT and CDR2 is YNNKEL (reference sequence). Trimming removed 2 bases at V and 1 base at J, with 12 bases between. Written as DNA, the CDR3 is TGTGCCAGCAGCCAAATAAGGGCCGAGTCCTACAATGAGCAGTTCTTC. Its protein product is CASSQIRAESYNEQFF.

There are many counts of this clonotype. The rearrangement uses TRBV27 and TRBJ2-1; no clear D. Trimming cost V 5 bases and J 6 bases, with 20 bases left between them. In germline, CDR1 is MNHEY, CDR2 SMNVEV (reference sequence). The CDR3 runs 16 residues. The CDR3 is CASSPKTSPRPNEQFF. The CDR3 DNA follows: TGTGCCAGCAGTCCCAAGACCAGTCCCCGACCCAATGAGCAGTTCTTC.